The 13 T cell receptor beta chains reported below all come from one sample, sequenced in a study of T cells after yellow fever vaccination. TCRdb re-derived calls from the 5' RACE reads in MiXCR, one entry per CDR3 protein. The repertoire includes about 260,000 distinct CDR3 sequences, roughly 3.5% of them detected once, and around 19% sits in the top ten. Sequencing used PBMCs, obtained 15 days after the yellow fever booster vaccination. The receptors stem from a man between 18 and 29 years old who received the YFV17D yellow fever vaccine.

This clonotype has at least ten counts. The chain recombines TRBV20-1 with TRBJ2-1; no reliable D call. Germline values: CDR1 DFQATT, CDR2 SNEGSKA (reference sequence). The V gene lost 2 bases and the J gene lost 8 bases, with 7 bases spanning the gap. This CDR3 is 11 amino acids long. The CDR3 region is CSARISDEQFF. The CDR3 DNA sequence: TGCAGTGCTAGAATATCCGATGAGCAGTTCTTC.

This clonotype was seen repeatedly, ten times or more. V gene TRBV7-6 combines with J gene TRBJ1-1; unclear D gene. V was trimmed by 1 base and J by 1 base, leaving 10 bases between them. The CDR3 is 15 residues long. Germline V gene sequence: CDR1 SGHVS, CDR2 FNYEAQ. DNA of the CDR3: TGTGCCAGCAGCTTAGGGCCCGCGGGGAACACTGAAGCTTTCTTT. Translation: CASSLGPAGNTEAFF.

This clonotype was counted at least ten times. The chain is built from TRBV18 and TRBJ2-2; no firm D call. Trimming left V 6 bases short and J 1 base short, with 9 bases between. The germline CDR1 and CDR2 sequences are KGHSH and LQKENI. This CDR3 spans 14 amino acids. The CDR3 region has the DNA TGTGCCAGCTCCCGCCAGGAGAACACCGGGGAGCTGTTTTTT. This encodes CASSRQENTGELFF.

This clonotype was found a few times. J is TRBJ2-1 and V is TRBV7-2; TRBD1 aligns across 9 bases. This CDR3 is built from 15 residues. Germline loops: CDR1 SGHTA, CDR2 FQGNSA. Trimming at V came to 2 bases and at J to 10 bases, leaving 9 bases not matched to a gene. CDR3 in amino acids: CASSLPGTGMGEQFF. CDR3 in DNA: TGTGCCAGCAGCTTACCCGGGACAGGGATGGGCGAGCAGTTCTTC. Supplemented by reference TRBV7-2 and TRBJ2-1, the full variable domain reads GAGVSQSPSNKVTEKGKDVELRCDPISGHTALYWYRQSLGQGLEFLIYFQGNSAPDKSGLPSDRFSAERTGGSVSTLTIQRTQQEDSAVYLCASSLPGTGMGEQFFGPGTRLTVL.

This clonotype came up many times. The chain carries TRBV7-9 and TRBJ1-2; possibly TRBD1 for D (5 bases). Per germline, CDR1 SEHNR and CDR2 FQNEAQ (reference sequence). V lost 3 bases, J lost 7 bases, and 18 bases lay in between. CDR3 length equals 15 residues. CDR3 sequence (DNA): TGTGCCAGCAGCTTTCCTGGGACCGCTCTATTTGGCTACACCTTC. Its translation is CASSFPGTALFGYTF.

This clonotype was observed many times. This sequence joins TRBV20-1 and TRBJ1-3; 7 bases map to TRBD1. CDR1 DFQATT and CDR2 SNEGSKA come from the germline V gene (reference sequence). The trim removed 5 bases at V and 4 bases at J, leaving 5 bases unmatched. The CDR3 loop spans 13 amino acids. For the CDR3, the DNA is TGCAGTGCTCTAACAGGGGTCGGAAACACCATATATTTT. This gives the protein CSALTGVGNTIYF.

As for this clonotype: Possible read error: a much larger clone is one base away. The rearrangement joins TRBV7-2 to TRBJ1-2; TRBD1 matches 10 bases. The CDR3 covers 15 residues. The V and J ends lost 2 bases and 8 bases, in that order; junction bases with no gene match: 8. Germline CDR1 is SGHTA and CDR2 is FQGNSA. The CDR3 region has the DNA TGTACCAGCAGCTTAAGCGGGGGGACAGGGGAAGGCTACACCTTC. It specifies CTSSLSGGTGEGYTF. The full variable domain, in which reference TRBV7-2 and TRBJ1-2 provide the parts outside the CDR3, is GAGVSQSPSNKVTEKGKDVELRCDPISGHTALYWYRQSLGQGLEFLIYFQGNSAPDKSGLPSDRFSAERTGGSVSTLTIQRTQQEDSAVYLCTSSLSGGTGEGYTFGSGTRLTVV.

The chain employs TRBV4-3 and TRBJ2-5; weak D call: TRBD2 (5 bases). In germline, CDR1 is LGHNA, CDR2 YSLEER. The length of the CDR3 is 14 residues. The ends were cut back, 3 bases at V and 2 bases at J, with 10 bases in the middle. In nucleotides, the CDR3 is TGCGCCAGCAGCCAGAAGGACTTTCAAGAGACCCAGTACTTC. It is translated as CASSQKDFQETQYF.

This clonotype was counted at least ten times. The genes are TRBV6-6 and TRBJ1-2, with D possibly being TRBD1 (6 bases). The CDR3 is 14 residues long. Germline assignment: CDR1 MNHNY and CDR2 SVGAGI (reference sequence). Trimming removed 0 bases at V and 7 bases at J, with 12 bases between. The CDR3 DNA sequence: TGTGCCAGCAGTTACTCGCTGGGGGGCGGTGGCTACACCTTC. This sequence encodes CASSYSLGGGGYTF.

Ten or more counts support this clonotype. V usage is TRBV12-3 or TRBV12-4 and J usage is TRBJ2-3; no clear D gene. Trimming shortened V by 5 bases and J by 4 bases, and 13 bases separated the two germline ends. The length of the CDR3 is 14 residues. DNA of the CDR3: TGTGCCAGCAGTGAAGAGGCCCAGGCAGATACGCAGTATTTT. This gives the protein CASSEEAQADTQYF.

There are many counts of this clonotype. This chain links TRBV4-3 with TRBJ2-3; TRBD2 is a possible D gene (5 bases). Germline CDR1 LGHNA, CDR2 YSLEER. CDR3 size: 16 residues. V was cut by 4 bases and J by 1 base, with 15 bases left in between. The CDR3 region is CASSRRAASGTDTQYF. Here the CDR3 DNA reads TGCGCCAGCAGCCGGCGGGCAGCCTCAGGCACAGATACGCAGTATTTT.

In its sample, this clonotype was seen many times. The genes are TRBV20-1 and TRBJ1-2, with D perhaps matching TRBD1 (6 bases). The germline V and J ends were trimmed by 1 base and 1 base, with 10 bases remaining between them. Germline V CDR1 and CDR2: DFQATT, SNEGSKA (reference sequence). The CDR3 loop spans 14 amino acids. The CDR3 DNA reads TGCAGTGCTAGAGGCCACAGGGTTAACTATGGCTACACCTTC. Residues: CSARGHRVNYGYTF.

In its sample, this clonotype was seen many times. CDR3 nucleotides: TGTGCCAGCAGTTTCGAGGGGTTGGCTTTCTTT. It encodes CASSFEGLAFF. V is TRBV12-3 or TRBV12-4 and J is TRBJ1-1; a weak D match, TRBD1 (5 bases). Trimming stripped 3 bases from V and 11 bases from J, with 10 bases between. The CDR3 loop spans 11 amino acids.